Listed below are T cell receptor beta chains from one sample, sequenced in a study of blood T cell repertoires in COVID-19. Only in-frame clones appear in the TCRdb table, and some are missing; sequencing was by immunoSEQ multiplex PCR. The sample holds some 380,000 clones, over 65% seen once. The specimen was peripheral blood. These receptors were collected from a human donor with acute or convalescent COVID-19. The donor label of this sample is uncertain. Both conserved end residues are part of each CDR3. D genes are given only for firm matches. Clone size is given for some rows only: seen once, a few or many times, or a class if the clone is expanded.

V gene	clone size	J gene	D gene	CDR3 length	CDR3 DNA	CDR3 protein
TRBV19	.	TRBJ1-2	TRBD1	17	TGTGCCAGTAGTCCCCCTCCCGGGACAGGGGCGAACTATGGCTACACCTTC	CASSPPPGTGANYGYTF
TRBV6-6	.	TRBJ2-6	.	15	TGTGCCAGCAGTTACTTGGGGGCCGGGGCCAACGTCCTGACTTTC	CASSYLGAGANVLTF
TRBV5-4	.	TRBJ1-1	.	13	TGTGCCAGCAGCTTGGAGCCCGGGATTGAAGCTTTCTTT	CASSLEPGIEAFF
TRBV9	.	TRBJ2-1	TRBD2	17	TGTGCCAGCAGCATACTTTCGGGACGGGAGGGCTACAATGAGCAGTTCTTC	CASSILSGREGYNEQFF
TRBV11-2	.	TRBJ1-5	.	13	TGTGCCAGCAGCTATTCTACGAATCAGCCCCAGCATTTT	CASSYSTNQPQHF
TRBV6-5	.	TRBJ2-5	TRBD1	14	TGTGCCAGCAGCCGTGGGACAGCCCAAGAGACCCAGTACTTC	CASSRGTAQETQYF
TRBV16	.	TRBJ1-5	.	15	TGTGCCAGCAGCCTGACCCGGGACTTAAATCAGCCCCAGCATTTT	CASSLTRDLNQPQHF
TRBV9	once	TRBJ1-2	.	15	TGTGCCAGCAGCCCCCGCCCTGGAGGCAACTATGGCTACACCTTC	CASSPRPGGNYGYTF
TRBV27	.	TRBJ1-4	TRBD1	14	TGTGCCAGCAGTCGGGACAGGGGTGGCGAAAAACTGTTTTTT	CASSRDRGGEKLFF
TRBV28	.	TRBJ1-6	.	16	TGTGCCAGCAGTTTTACGGGGAGCTCCTATAATTCACCCCTCCACTTT	CASSFTGSSYNSPLHF
TRBV25-1	.	TRBJ1-6	.	16	TGTGCCAGCAGTGAATATACCGGCTCCTATAATTCACCCCTCCACTTT	CASSEYTGSYNSPLHF
TRBV11-2	few	TRBJ2-6	.	15	TGTGCCAGCAGCGCAACTAACTCTGGGGCCAACGTCCTGACTTTC	CASSATNSGANVLTF
TRBV6-6	.	TRBJ2-7	TRBD1	14	TGTGCCAGCAGGGGGACAGGGGCGGGGTACGAGCAGTACTTC	CASRGTGAGYEQYF
TRBV11-2	.	TRBJ2-5	TRBD2	17	TGTGCCAGCAGCCGGGGGGGACTAGCGGGAGCTTGGGAGACCCAGTACTTC	CASSRGGLAGAWETQYF
TRBV30	.	TRBJ1-1	TRBD1	15	TGTGCCTCGAACTACAGGGGGCGCGGAGGCACTGAAGCTTTCTTT	CASNYRGRGGTEAFF
TRBV11-2	.	TRBJ2-1	TRBD2	19	TGTGCCAGCAGCCATTTGGGACTAGCGGGAGGGAGGTCCTACAATGAGCAGTTCTTC	CASSHLGLAGGRSYNEQFF
TRBV11-2	.	TRBJ1-1	.	13	TGTGCCAGCAGCTTAACACAGAACACTGAAGCTTTCTTT	CASSLTQNTEAFF
TRBV16	.	TRBJ1-2	.	15	TGTGCCAGCACCACCAAGGGGTGGAGGGCCTATGGCTACACCTTC	CASTTKGWRAYGYTF
TRBV10-3	.	TRBJ1-2	.	20	TGTGCCATCAGTTCGAGGACAGAGGGTAACTATGGGGAACCACTTCGTAGCTACACCTTC	CAISSRTEGNYGEPLRSYTF
TRBV7-9	.	TRBJ2-4	.	12	TGTGCCAGCAGCCGGACAGTAAACATTCAGTACTTC	CASSRTVNIQYF
TRBV14	.	TRBJ2-1	.	14	TGTGCCAGCAGCCAAGATTTGGGCCCGGTTGGAAAGTTCTTC	CASSQDLGPVGKFF
TRBV18	.	TRBJ2-2	TRBD2	16	TGTGCCAGCTCTCCCGGACTAGTGACGAACACCGGGGAGCTGTTTTTT	CASSPGLVTNTGELFF
TRBV19	.	TRBJ2-5	.	14	TGTGCCAGTAGGCCCACGGGTGGGTTAGAGACCCAGTACTTC	CASRPTGGLETQYF
TRBV12-2	.	TRBJ1-1	.	19	TGTGCAAGTCGCTTGAATCACCTTCGGGTTCGGTCTACTCCCTGTGAAGCTTTCTTT	CASRLNHLRVRSTPCEAFF
TRBV3-1/TRBV3-2	once	TRBJ2-5	TRBD2	15	TGTGCCAGCAGCCAAGATCTAGCGGCTAGGGAGACCCAGTACTTC	CASSQDLAARETQYF
TRBV11-3	.	TRBJ2-7	.	14	TGTGCCAGCAGCTTAGGGGGCGGTAGCTACGAGCAGTACTTC	CASSLGGGSYEQYF
TRBV9	.	TRBJ2-1	TRBD1	15	TGTGCCAGCAGCTTCGGACAGGGAGCCTACAATGAGCAGTTCTTC	CASSFGQGAYNEQFF
TRBV7-7	.	TRBJ2-1	TRBD2	17	TGTGCCAGCAGTCCGGGACTAGCGGGGGACCCCTACAATGAGCAGTTCTTC	CASSPGLAGDPYNEQFF
TRBV2	.	TRBJ1-1	.	12	TGTGCCAGCAGTGAATGGGGGGCTGAAGCTTTCTTT	CASSEWGAEAFF
TRBV27	once	TRBJ2-2	.	13	TGTGCCAGCAGTCCGCCCCGAGCCGGGGAGCTGTTTTTT	CASSPPRAGELFF
TRBV19	few	TRBJ1-1	.	15	TGTGCCAGTAGTATTATTGCAGGTCAAAGTACTGAAGCTTTCTTT	CASSIIAGQSTEAFF
TRBV25-1	once	TRBJ2-5	.	15	TGTGCCAGCAGTGTGTTAGGGGGGGGGTTCGAGACCCAGTACTTC	CASSVLGGGFETQYF
TRBV2	.	TRBJ2-1	TRBD2	17	TGTGCCAGCAGTGAAGCCCTAGCGGGCAGCACTGTGGATGAGCAGTTCTTC	CASSEALAGSTVDEQFF